Following are 5 T cell receptor beta chains from one sample sequenced in a study of blood T cell repertoires in COVID-19. The repertoire was sequenced with immunoSEQ multiplex PCR; TCRdb's copy has only in-frame clones and lacks some. The repertoire has 80,000 to 100,000 clones, around nine tenths of them found once; the top ten carry around 2%. Sequenced sample: peripheral blood. The receptors originated from a man aged 50-60 years with COVID-19, enrolled during active disease.

The chain combines TRBV25-1 with TRBJ2-1; 9 nucleotides line up with TRBD2. The germline V gene has CDR1 MGHDK and CDR2 SYGVNS. CDR3 length: 15 amino acids. V shed 3 bases, J shed 5 bases, and the junction held 5 bases outside the gene matches. This CDR3 reads CASSEVRLADNEQFF. Here the CDR3 DNA reads TGTGCCAGCAGTGAGGTTCGACTAGCGGACAATGAGCAGTTCTTC.

The V call is TRBV9, the J call TRBJ2-3, with 10 bases aligning to TRBD2. Germline V gene lookup returns CDR1 SGDLS and CDR2 YYNGEE. The CDR3 length is 15 residues. With 1 base clipped from V and 3 bases from J, the junction kept 2 bases outside the gene matches. The CDR3 loop reads CASSVLAGATDTQYF. The CDR3 coding sequence is TGTGCCAGCAGCGTACTAGCGGGGGCGACAGATACGCAGTATTTT. The whole variable domain, remainder taken from reference TRBV9 and TRBJ2-3, is DSGVTQTPKHLITATGQRVTLRCSPRSGDLSVYWYQQSLDQGLQFLIQYYNGEERAKGNILERFSAQQFPDLHSELNLSSLELGDSALYFCASSVLAGATDTQYFGPGTRLTVL.

The chain links TRBV11-3 to TRBJ2-1, with D maybe TRBD2 (6 bases). Germline loops: CDR1 SGHNT, CDR2 YENEEA. V was trimmed by 0 bases and J by 5 bases, leaving 11 bases between them. The CDR3 consists of 15 residues. The CDR3 DNA follows: TGTGCCAGCAGCTTAGATCGGGGGTCTCACAATGAGCAGTTCTTC. Amino acid sequence: CASSLDRGSHNEQFF.

The V call is TRBV7-8, the J call TRBJ1-1; TRBD1 matches at 9 bases. The CDR3 spans 15 residues. CDR1 is SGHVS and CDR2 is FQNEAQ in the germline V gene. V lost 5 bases to trimming and J lost 11 bases; unmatched junction nucleotides: 15. DNA of the CDR3: TGTGCCAGCAGCCCCCGGACAGGGGAAGGGAGATTGGCTTTCTTT. Translation: CASSPRTGEGRLAFF.

This clone has only one observation. This chain joins TRBV5-5 and TRBJ2-3, with D tentatively TRBD1 (6 bases). The CDR3 spans 15 residues. The germline gives CDR1 SGHKS, CDR2 YYEKEE (reference sequence). V was clipped by 4 bases and J by 0 bases, with 12 bases between them. CDR3 sequence (DNA): TGTGCCAGCAGCCCAGGGACATCTAGCACAGATACGCAGTATTTT. Translating gives CASSPGTSSTDTQYF.